Below, one T cell receptor beta chain is given with its context. These data originate in a study of blood T cell repertoires in COVID-19. The data were produced by immunoSEQ multiplex PCR, yet TCRdb's version contains in-frame clones alone and is incomplete. The repertoire includes 200,000 to 300,000 clones, roughly 90% of them detected once, and around 1.8% sits in the top ten. The CDR3 has 14 residues. The germline CDR1 and CDR2 sequences are MNHEY and SVGAGI. V was clipped by 3 bases and J by 7 bases, with 12 bases between them. Sequencing input: peripheral blood. V gene TRBV6-5 combines with J gene TRBJ1-4; D not certain. This TCR was recovered from a man under 40 with active or convalescent COVID-19. The CDR3 loop reads CASSYQVNSEKLFF. The CDR3 DNA sequence: TGTGCCAGCAGTTATCAGGTTAACAGTGAAAAACTGTTTTTT.